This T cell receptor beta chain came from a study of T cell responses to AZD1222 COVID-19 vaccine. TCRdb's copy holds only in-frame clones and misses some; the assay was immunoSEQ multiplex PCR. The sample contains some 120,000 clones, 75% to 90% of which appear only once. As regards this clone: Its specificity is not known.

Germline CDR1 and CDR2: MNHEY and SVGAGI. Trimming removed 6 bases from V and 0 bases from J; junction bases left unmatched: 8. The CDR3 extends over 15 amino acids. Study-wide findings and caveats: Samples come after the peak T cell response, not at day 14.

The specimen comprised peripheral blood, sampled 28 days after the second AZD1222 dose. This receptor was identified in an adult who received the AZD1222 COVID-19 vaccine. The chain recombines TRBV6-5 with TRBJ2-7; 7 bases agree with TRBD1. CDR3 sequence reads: CASSYLRDSSYEQYF. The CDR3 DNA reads TGTGCCAGCAGCTACCTCCGGGACAGCTCCTACGAGCAGTACTTC.